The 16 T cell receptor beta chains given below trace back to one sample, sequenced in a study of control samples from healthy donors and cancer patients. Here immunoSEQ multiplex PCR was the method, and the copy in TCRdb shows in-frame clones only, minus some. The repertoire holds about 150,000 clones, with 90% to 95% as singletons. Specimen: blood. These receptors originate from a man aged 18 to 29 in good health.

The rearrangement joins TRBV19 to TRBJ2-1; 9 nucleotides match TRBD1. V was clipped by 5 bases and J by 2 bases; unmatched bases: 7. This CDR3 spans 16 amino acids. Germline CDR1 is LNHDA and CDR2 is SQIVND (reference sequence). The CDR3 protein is CASSFKGQGAYNEQFF. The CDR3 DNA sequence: TGTGCCAGTAGTTTCAAGGGACAGGGAGCCTACAATGAGCAGTTCTTC. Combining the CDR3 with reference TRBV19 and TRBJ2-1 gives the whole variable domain DGGITQSPKYLFRKEGQNVTLSCEQNLNHDAMYWYRQDPGQGLRLIYYSQIVNDFQKGDIAEGYSVSREKKESFPLTVTSAQKNPTAFYLCASSFKGQGAYNEQFFGPGTRLTVL.

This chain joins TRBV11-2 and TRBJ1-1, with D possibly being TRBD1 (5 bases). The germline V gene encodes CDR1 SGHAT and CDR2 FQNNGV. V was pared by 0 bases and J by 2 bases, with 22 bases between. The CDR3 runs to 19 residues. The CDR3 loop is CASSLDGGTTRLDNTEAFF. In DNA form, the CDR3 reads TGTGCCAGCAGCTTAGATGGGGGAACGACGAGGTTGGACAACACTGAAGCTTTCTTT.

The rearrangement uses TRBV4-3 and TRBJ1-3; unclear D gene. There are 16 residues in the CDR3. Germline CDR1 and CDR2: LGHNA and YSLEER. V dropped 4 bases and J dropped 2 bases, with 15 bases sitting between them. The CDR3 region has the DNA TGCGCCAGCAGCCGACATTTCGGAACGGCTGGAAACACCATATATTTT. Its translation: CASSRHFGTAGNTIYF.

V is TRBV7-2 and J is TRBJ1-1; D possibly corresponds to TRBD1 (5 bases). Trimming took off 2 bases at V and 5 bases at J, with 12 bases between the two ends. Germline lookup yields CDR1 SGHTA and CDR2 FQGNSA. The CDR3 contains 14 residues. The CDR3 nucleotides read TGTGCCAGCAGCTTACAGGGTTTAGGGACTGAAGCTTTCTTT. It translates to CASSLQGLGTEAFF.

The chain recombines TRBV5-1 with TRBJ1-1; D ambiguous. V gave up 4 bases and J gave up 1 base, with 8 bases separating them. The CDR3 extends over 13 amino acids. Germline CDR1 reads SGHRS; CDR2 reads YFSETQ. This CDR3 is CASSPAGNTEAFF. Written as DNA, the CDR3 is TGCGCCAGCAGCCCGGCGGGGAACACTGAAGCTTTCTTT. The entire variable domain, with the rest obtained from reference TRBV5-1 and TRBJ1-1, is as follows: KAGVTQTPRYLIKTRGQQVTLSCSPISGHRSVSWYQQTPGQGLQFLFEYFSETQRNKGNFPGRFSGRQFSNSRSEMNVSTLELGDSALYLCASSPAGNTEAFFGQGTRLTVV.

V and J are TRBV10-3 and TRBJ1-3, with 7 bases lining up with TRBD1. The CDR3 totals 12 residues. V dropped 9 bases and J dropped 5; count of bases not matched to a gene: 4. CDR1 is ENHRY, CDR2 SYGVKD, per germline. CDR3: CAIHRGRNTIYF. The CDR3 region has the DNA TGTGCCATACACAGGGGTAGAAACACCATATATTTT.

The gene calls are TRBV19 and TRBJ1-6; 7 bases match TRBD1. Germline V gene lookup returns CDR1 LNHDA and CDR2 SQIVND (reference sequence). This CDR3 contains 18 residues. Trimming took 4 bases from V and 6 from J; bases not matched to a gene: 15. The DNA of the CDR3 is TGTGCCAGTAGTAATCAAGGGGGCCAAACTGCAAGTAATTCACCCCTCCACTTT. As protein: CASSNQGGQTASNSPLHF.

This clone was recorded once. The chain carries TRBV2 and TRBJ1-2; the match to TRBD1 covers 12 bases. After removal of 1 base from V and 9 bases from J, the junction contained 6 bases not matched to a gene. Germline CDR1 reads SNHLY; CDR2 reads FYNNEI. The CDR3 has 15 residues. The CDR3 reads CASSEGGTGGYSYTF. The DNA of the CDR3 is TGTGCCAGCAGTGAAGGGGGGACAGGGGGCTACAGCTACACCTTC.

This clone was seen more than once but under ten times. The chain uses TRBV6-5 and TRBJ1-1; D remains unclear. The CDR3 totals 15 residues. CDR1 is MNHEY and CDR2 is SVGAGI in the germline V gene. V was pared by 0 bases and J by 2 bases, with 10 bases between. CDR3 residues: CASSYSVGVNTEAFF. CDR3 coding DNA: TGTGCCAGCAGTTACTCGGTCGGGGTAAACACTGAAGCTTTCTTT.

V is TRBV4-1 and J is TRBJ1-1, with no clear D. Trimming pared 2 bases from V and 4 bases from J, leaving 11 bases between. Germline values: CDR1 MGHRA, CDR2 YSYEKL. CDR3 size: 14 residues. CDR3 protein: CASSQHTGITEAFF. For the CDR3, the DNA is TGCGCCAGCAGCCAACACACGGGTATCACTGAAGCTTTCTTT.

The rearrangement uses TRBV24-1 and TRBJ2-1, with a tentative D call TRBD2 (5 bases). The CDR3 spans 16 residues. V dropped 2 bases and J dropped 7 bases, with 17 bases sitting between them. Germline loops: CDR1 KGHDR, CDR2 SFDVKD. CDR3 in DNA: TGTGCCACCAGTGATTCGGGGTTGGTATCAATGAATGAGCAGTTCTTC. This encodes CATSDSGLVSMNEQFF.

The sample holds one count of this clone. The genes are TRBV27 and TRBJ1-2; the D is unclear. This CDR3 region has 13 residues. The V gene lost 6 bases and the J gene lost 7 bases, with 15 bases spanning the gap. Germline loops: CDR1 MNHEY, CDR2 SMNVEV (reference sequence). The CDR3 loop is CASSLRAGSGYTF. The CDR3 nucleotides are TGTGCCAGCAGCCTTCGGGCAGGCAGTGGCTACACCTTC.

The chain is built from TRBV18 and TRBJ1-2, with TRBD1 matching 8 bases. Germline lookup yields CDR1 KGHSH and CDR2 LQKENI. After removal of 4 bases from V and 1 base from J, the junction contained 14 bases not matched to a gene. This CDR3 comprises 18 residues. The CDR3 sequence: CASSRGQGSRLNNYGYTF. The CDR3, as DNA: TGTGCCAGCTCACGCGGACAGGGCAGCAGACTAAATAACTATGGCTACACCTTC.

The CDR3 coding sequence is TGTGCCAGCAGCTTGATCGGAGATACGCAGTATTTT. It codes for CASSLIGDTQYF. The chain has TRBV5-6 and TRBJ2-3; D not certain. Trimming took off 1 base at V and 5 bases at J, with 5 bases between the two ends. The CDR3 loop spans 12 amino acids. In germline, CDR1 is SGHDT, CDR2 YYEEEE.

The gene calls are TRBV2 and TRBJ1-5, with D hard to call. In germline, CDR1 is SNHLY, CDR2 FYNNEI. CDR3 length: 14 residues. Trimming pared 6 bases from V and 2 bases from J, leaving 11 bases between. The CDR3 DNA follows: TGTGCCAGCAGGGACCTCGGGGGCAATCAGCCCCAGCATTTT. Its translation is CASRDLGGNQPQHF. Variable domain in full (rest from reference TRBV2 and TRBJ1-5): EPEVTQTPSHQVTQMGQEVILRCVPISNHLYFYWYRQILGQKVEFLVSFYNNEISEKSEIFDDQFSVERPDGSNFTLKIRSTKLEDSAMYFCASRDLGGNQPQHFGDGTRLSIL.

The CDR3 reads CAIRSGTENTDTQYF. CDR3 nucleotide sequence: TGTGCCATCAGGTCCGGGACAGAGAACACAGATACGCAGTATTTT. The chain couples TRBV10-3 to TRBJ2-3; 7 bases agree with TRBD1. CDR1 and CDR2 from the germline V gene are ENHRY and SYGVKD. J was trimmed by 2 bases and V by 6 bases; bases with no gene match: 8. The CDR3 contains 15 residues.